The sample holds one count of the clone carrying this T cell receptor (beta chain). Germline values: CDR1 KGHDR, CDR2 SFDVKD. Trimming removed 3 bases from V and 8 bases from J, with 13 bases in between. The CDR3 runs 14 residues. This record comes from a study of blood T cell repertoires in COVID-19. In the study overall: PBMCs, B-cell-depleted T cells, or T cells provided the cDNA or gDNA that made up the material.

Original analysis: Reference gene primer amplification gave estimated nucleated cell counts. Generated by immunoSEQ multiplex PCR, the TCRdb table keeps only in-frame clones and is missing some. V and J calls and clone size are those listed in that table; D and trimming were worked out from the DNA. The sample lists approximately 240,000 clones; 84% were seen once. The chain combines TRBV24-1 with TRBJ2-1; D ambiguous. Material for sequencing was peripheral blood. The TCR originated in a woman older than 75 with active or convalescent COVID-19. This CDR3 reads CATSDPGPPHEQFF. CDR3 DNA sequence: TGTGCCACCAGTGATCCTGGCCCGCCCCATGAGCAGTTCTTC.